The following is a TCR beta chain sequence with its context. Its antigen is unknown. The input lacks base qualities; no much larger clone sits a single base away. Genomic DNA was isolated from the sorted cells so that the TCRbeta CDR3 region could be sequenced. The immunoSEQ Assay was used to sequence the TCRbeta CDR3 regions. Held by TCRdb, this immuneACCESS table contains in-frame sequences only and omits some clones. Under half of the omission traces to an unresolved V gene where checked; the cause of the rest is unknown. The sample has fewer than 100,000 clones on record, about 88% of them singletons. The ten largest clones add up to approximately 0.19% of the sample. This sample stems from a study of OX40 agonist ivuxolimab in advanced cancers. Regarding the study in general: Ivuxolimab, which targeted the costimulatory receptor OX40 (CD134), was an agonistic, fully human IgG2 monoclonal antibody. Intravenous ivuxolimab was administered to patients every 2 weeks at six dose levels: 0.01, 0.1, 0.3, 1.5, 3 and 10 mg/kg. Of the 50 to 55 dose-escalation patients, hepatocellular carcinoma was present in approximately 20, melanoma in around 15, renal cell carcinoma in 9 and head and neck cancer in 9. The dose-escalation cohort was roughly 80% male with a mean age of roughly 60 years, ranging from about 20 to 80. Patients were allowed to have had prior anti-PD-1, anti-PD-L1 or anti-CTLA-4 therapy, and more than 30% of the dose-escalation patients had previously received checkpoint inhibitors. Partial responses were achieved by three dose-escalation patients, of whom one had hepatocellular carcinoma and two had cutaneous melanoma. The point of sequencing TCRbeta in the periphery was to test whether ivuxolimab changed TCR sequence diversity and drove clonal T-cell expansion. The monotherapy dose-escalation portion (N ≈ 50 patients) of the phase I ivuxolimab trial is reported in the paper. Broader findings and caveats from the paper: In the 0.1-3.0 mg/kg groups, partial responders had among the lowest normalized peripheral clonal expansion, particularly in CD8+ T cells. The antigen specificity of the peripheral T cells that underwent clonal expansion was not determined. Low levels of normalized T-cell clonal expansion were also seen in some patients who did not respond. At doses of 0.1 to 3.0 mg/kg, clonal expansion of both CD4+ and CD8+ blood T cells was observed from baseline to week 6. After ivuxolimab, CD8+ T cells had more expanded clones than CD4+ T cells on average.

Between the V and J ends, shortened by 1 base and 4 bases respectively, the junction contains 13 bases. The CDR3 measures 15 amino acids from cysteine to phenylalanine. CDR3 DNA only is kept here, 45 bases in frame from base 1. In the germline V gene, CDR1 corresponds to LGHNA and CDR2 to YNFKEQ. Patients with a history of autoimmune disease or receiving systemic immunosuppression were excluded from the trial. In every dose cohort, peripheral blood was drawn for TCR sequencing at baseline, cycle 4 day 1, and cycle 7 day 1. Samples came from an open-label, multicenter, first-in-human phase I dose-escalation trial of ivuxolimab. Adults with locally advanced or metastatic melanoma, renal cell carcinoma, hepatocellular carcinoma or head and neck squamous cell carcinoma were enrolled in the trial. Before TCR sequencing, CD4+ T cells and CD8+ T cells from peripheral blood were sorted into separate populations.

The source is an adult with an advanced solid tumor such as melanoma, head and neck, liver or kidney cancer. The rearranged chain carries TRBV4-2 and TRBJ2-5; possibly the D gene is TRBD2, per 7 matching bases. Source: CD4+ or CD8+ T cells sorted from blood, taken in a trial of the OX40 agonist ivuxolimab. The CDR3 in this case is CASSQVGGGLETQYF. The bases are TGTGCCAGCAGCCAAGTGGGGGGGGGCCTAGAGACCCAGTACTTC.